The 3 T cell receptor beta chains presented below share a single source sample, sequenced in a study of blood T cell repertoires in COVID-19. The repertoire was sequenced with immunoSEQ multiplex PCR; TCRdb's copy has only in-frame clones and lacks some. The sample holds about 59,000 clones, around 91% seen once. Sequenced input: peripheral blood. These receptor sequences come from a human donor in a cohort sampled during active COVID-19.

This chain joins TRBV5-1 and TRBJ1-2; no firm D call. In germline, CDR1 is SGHRS, CDR2 YFSETQ. CDR3 length: 15 amino acids. Trimming cost V 4 bases and J 4 bases, with 17 bases left between them. For the CDR3, the DNA is TGCGCCAGCAGCGAGTCACAGAGAACCTTCTATGGCTACACCTTC. It specifies CASSESQRTFYGYTF.

V gene TRBV19 combines with J gene TRBJ1-4, with D hard to call. This CDR3 region has 15 residues. Germline V CDR1 and CDR2: LNHDA, SQIVND (reference sequence). Trimming removed 3 bases at V and 0 bases at J, with 8 bases between. CDR3 nucleotides: TGTGCCAGTAGTATTTTCGTTGCAACTAATGAAAAACTGTTTTTT. Residues: CASSIFVATNEKLFF.

The chain uses TRBV20-1 and TRBJ2-2, with 7 bases fitting TRBD2. J lost 3 bases, V lost 3 bases, and 10 bases had no gene match. This CDR3 has 16 amino acids. Germline assignment: CDR1 DFQATT and CDR2 SNEGSKA (reference sequence). CDR3 bases: TGCAGTGCTAGTAGGGGCGGCGGGAGACACACCGGGGAGCTGTTTTTT. Amino acid sequence: CSASRGGGRHTGELFF.